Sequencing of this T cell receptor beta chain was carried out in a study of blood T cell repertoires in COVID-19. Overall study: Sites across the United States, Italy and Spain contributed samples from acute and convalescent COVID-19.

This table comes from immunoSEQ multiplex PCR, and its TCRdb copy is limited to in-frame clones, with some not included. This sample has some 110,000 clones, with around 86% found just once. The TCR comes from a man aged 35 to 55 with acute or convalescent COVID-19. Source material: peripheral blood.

The CDR3 protein is CASSPPGGAPETQYF. The DNA of the CDR3 is TGTGCCAGCTCACCACCTGGGGGCGCCCCGGAGACCCAGTACTTC. This chain connects TRBV18 to TRBJ2-5; the D gene is possibly TRBD1 (6 bases). Trimming removed 0 bases at V and 5 bases at J, with 13 bases between. Germline loops: CDR1 KGHSH, CDR2 LQKENI. The CDR3 has 15 amino acids.